These T cell receptor beta chains were read from a single sample in a study of immune characterization of retroperitoneal liposarcoma. TCRdb passed the PCR reads through MiXCR, listing each CDR3 protein once. This sample has around 19,000 distinct CDR3 sequences, with 37% found just once. The sequenced sample was blood. The source is a male donor with retroperitoneal liposarcoma. Each CDR3 is given with its conserved first and last residue. Fields, in order: D gene, V gene, J gene, clone size, CDR3 protein, CDR3 DNA. A D gene is named only where the DNA matches it firmly. Only some rows state a clone size, as once, few, many or a class for expanded clones.

d_gene: TRBD2; v_gene: TRBV6-6; j_gene: TRBJ2-4; abundance: many; CDR3aa: CASSRGTSQNIQYF; CDR3nt: TGTGCCAGCAGTAGAGGGACTAGCCAAAACATTCAGTACTTC
d_gene: TRBD2; v_gene: TRBV24-1; j_gene: TRBJ2-3; abundance: .; CDR3aa: CATSDSGTSGFHTQYF; CDR3nt: TGTGCCACCAGTGATTCCGGGACTAGCGGGTTCCATACGCAGTATTTT
d_gene: TRBD1; v_gene: TRBV6-1; j_gene: TRBJ2-3; abundance: .; CDR3aa: CASSTGTGADTQYF; CDR3nt: TGTGCCAGCAGCACGGGGACAGGGGCAGATACGCAGTATTTT
d_gene: TRBD2; v_gene: TRBV7-2; j_gene: TRBJ2-1; abundance: .; CDR3aa: CASSLGPLSGRAEETQFF; CDR3nt: TGTGCCAGCAGCTTAGGGCCCCTTAGTGGGAGGGCCGAAGAGACCCAGTTCTTC
d_gene: .; v_gene: TRBV7-2; j_gene: TRBJ1-1; abundance: many; CDR3aa: CASSQGQNTEAFF; CDR3nt: TGTGCCAGCAGCCAGGGACAGAACACTGAAGCTTTCTTT
d_gene: TRBD1; v_gene: TRBV7-2; j_gene: TRBJ2-5; abundance: .; CDR3aa: CASSISRTGGAETQYF; CDR3nt: TGTGCCAGCAGCATATCCAGGACAGGGGGCGCAGAGACCCAGTACTTC
d_gene: .; v_gene: TRBV6-1; j_gene: TRBJ2-7; abundance: many; CDR3aa: CASSFGTPPVEQYF; CDR3nt: TGTGCCAGCAGTTTCGGGACCCCTCCTGTAGAGCAGTACTTC
d_gene: TRBD1; v_gene: TRBV12-3/TRBV12-4; j_gene: TRBJ2-2; abundance: few; CDR3aa: CASRPTGAESGELFF; CDR3nt: TGTGCCAGCAGGCCGACAGGGGCGGAGTCCGGGGAGCTGTTTTTT
d_gene: .; v_gene: TRBV12-3/TRBV12-4; j_gene: TRBJ2-7; abundance: many; CDR3aa: CASSFLAEYNEQYF; CDR3nt: TGTGCCAGCAGTTTTTTAGCGGAGTACAATGAGCAGTACTTC
d_gene: .; v_gene: TRBV11-2; j_gene: TRBJ2-1; abundance: .; CDR3aa: CASSSLISYNEQFF; CDR3nt: TGTGCCAGCAGCTCCCTAATATCCTACAATGAGCAGTTCTTC
d_gene: .; v_gene: TRBV7-2; j_gene: TRBJ1-1; abundance: few; CDR3aa: CASSLAYEAFF; CDR3nt: TGTGCCAGCAGCTTAGCTTATGAAGCTTTCTTT
d_gene: TRBD2; v_gene: TRBV12-3/TRBV12-4; j_gene: TRBJ2-1; abundance: .; CDR3aa: CASSPRLAVYNKQFF; CDR3nt: TGTGCCAGCAGTCCGAGACTAGCGGTCTACAATAAGCAGTTCTTC
d_gene: .; v_gene: TRBV11-2; j_gene: TRBJ2-7; abundance: .; CDR3aa: CASSYSSYNEQYF; CDR3nt: TGTGCCAGCAGCTACAGCTCCTACAATGAGCAGTACTTC
d_gene: TRBD1; v_gene: TRBV6-1; j_gene: TRBJ2-5; abundance: large; CDR3aa: CASSEAQTGGQETQYF; CDR3nt: TGTGCCAGCAGTGAAGCCCAGACAGGGGGCCAAGAGACCCAGTACTTC
d_gene: .; v_gene: TRBV6-6; j_gene: TRBJ2-7; abundance: medium-sized; CDR3aa: CASSYGARLVGYEQYF; CDR3nt: TGTGCCAGCAGTTACGGCGCAAGGCTAGTGGGCTACGAGCAGTACTTC